This T cell receptor (beta chain) was identified in a study of T-cell reconstitution after alpha-beta-depleted transplantation in children. A TCRbeta library incorporating unique molecular identifiers was prepared. TCRdb passed the PCR reads through MiXCR, listing each CDR3 protein once. The sample has a few hundred thousand distinct CDR3 sequences; approximately 6.3% are singletons. By share, this clonotype counts as medium-sized. What it binds is unknown. J gave up 7 bases and V 5 bases, and 4 bases lay outside the gene matches. The CDR3 is made up of 13 amino acids. Whole-study results and caveats: Newly produced T cells mostly provided counts and TCRbeta diversity after one year, as hyperexpanded clones declined.

The J gene is TRBJ2-2, the V gene TRBV12-3 or TRBV12-4; 7 positions agree with TRBD1. The sample in question was PBMCs, obtained before TCRalphabeta/CD19-depleted stem cell transplant. This receptor was identified in a boy between 2 and 10 years old with acute lymphoblastic leukemia, due to receive a stem cell transplant. CDR3 DNA sequence: TGTGCCAGCAGTAAGACAGGGAACGGGGAGCTGTTTTTT. It specifies CASSKTGNGELFF.